This is a list of T cell receptor beta chains from one sample in a study of vaccination and CD4 T cells after COVID-19. These receptors are not linked to any known antigen. A single record per CDR3 protein comes from TCRdb applying MiXCR to the PCR reads. Of fewer than 10,000 distinct CDR3 sequences detected, approximately 37% appear once; the ten largest clones hold approximately 16%. Sequencing was carried out using CD4+ T cells from blood, cultured in vitro. The source is a human donor who had recovered from COVID-19. CDR3s include the opening cysteine and the closing phenylalanine or tryptophan. The D gene is left open where the match is weak. Some rows mark clone size as missing; the rest say once, few, many or name a class of expanded clone.

CDR3 protein: CSARRDRPTDTQYF
CDR3 DNA: TGCAGTGCTCGAAGGGACAGGCCGACAGATACGCAGTATTTT
clone size: NA
V gene: TRBV20-1
J gene: TRBJ2-3
D gene: TRBD1

CDR3 protein: CASSKVEDRVGNYGYTF
CDR3 DNA: TGTGCCAGCAGCAAAGTTGAAGACAGGGTCGGGAACTATGGCTACACCTTC
clone size: NA
V gene: TRBV21-1
J gene: TRBJ1-2
D gene: NA

CDR3 protein: CATQGQLNTEAFF
CDR3 DNA: TGTGCCACCCAGGGGCAGTTGAACACTGAAGCTTTCTTT
clone size: NA
V gene: TRBV12-3/TRBV12-4
J gene: TRBJ1-1
D gene: NA

CDR3 protein: CASSLLGQGSHQPQHF
CDR3 DNA: TGTGCCAGCAGCTTATTGGGACAGGGTTCTCATCAGCCCCAGCATTTT
clone size: NA
V gene: TRBV5-6
J gene: TRBJ1-5
D gene: TRBD1

CDR3 protein: CASSLISYEQYF
CDR3 DNA: TGTGCCAGCAGTTTAATTTCCTACGAGCAGTACTTC
clone size: NA
V gene: TRBV28
J gene: TRBJ2-7
D gene: NA

CDR3 protein: CASSLEVRGGTEAFF
CDR3 DNA: TGCGCCAGCAGCCTCGAAGTACGGGGAGGGACTGAAGCTTTCTTT
clone size: once
V gene: TRBV5-1
J gene: TRBJ1-1
D gene: NA

CDR3 protein: CSVDLIGYTF
CDR3 DNA: TGCAGCGTTGATCTGATTGGCTACACCTTC
clone size: NA
V gene: TRBV29-1
J gene: TRBJ1-2
D gene: NA

CDR3 protein: CASSGQGLNSGNTIYF
CDR3 DNA: TGCGCCAGCAGCGGACAGGGCCTAAACTCTGGAAACACCATATATTTT
clone size: NA
V gene: TRBV5-1
J gene: TRBJ1-3
D gene: TRBD1

CDR3 protein: CASSVGSGDTQYF
CDR3 DNA: TGTGCCAGCAGCGTGGGGAGTGGGGATACGCAGTATTTT
clone size: NA
V gene: TRBV11-3
J gene: TRBJ2-3
D gene: NA

CDR3 protein: CASSPSLEAGGYTF
CDR3 DNA: TGTGCCAGCAGCCCTAGCTTAGAGGCGGGTGGCTACACCTTC
clone size: few
V gene: TRBV7-9
J gene: TRBJ1-2
D gene: NA

CDR3 protein: CASKGVGSYEQYF
CDR3 DNA: TGTGCCAGTAAGGGGGTGGGGTCCTACGAGCAGTACTTC
clone size: NA
V gene: TRBV19
J gene: TRBJ2-7
D gene: NA

CDR3 protein: CASSGRGLASNQPQHF
CDR3 DNA: TGTGCCAGCAGTGGCAGGGGGCTGGCGAGCAATCAGCCCCAGCATTTT
clone size: NA
V gene: TRBV12-3/TRBV12-4
J gene: TRBJ1-5
D gene: TRBD1

CDR3 protein: CASSLEPGWGKLFF
CDR3 DNA: TGTGCCAGCAGCTTAGAGCCAGGCTGGGGAAAACTGTTTTTT
clone size: NA
V gene: TRBV7-7
J gene: TRBJ1-4
D gene: NA

CDR3 protein: CASTQRTVIFYNEQFF
CDR3 DNA: TGTGCCAGCACCCAGAGGACAGTGATCTTCTACAATGAGCAGTTCTTC
clone size: NA
V gene: TRBV5-6
J gene: TRBJ2-1
D gene: NA

CDR3 protein: CASSLSGNEQFF
CDR3 DNA: TGTGCCAGCAGCTTATCCGGCAATGAGCAGTTCTTC
clone size: NA
V gene: TRBV7-6
J gene: TRBJ2-1
D gene: NA

CDR3 protein: CASSDTRGGERGEAFF
CDR3 DNA: TGTGCCAGCAGCGACACTAGGGGAGGGGAGAGGGGTGAAGCTTTCTTT
clone size: NA
V gene: TRBV21-1
J gene: TRBJ1-1
D gene: NA